Listed below are T cell receptor beta chains from one sample, sequenced in a study of technical replicates of blood from four donors. TCRdb's copy holds only in-frame clones and misses some; the assay was immunoSEQ multiplex PCR. The table shows under 110,000 clones, with roughly 95% occurring only once. Sequenced sample: T cells isolated from PBMCs. Source of these receptors: a human donor in good health. Both conserved end residues are part of each CDR3. The order of the fields is J gene, D gene, clone size, V gene, CDR3 DNA, CDR3 protein. The D gene is left open where the match is weak. Size values are once, few and many counts, or a class for expanded clones, and some rows have none.

J gene: TRBJ2-3
D gene: TRBD1
clone size: -
V gene: TRBV5-1
CDR3 DNA: TGCGCCAGCAGCCAGGACAGGGTAACAGATACGCAGTATTTT
CDR3 protein: CASSQDRVTDTQYF

J gene: TRBJ2-7
D gene: -
clone size: once
V gene: TRBV5-8
CDR3 DNA: TGTGCCAGCAGCTTGGTATGGGGGGAAGGAAACTACGAGCAGTACTTC
CDR3 protein: CASSLVWGEGNYEQYF

J gene: TRBJ2-7
D gene: TRBD1
clone size: -
V gene: TRBV29-1
CDR3 DNA: TGCAGCGTACGGGACAGGGGAAGTACGTACGAGCAGTACTTC
CDR3 protein: CSVRDRGSTYEQYF

J gene: TRBJ2-7
D gene: TRBD2
clone size: -
V gene: TRBV14
CDR3 DNA: TGTGCCAGCAGCCAAGGGTGGCTAGCGGGGAGCTACGAGCAGTACTTC
CDR3 protein: CASSQGWLAGSYEQYF

J gene: TRBJ1-1
D gene: -
clone size: -
V gene: TRBV13
CDR3 DNA: TGTGCCAGCAGCTTGTTGGGGGCAGCTGAAGCTTTCTTT
CDR3 protein: CASSLLGAAEAFF

J gene: TRBJ2-7
D gene: TRBD1
clone size: -
V gene: TRBV5-1
CDR3 DNA: TGCGCCAGCAGCTTGGCCCGGGACAGCCTCTACGAGCAGTACTTC
CDR3 protein: CASSLARDSLYEQYF

J gene: TRBJ2-2
D gene: -
clone size: -
V gene: TRBV6-5
CDR3 DNA: TGTGCCAGCACCCGACTAGGACCGGTCACCGGGGAGCTGTTTTTT
CDR3 protein: CASTRLGPVTGELFF

J gene: TRBJ2-5
D gene: TRBD2
clone size: -
V gene: TRBV10-3
CDR3 DNA: TGTGCCATCAGGACTAGCGGATCTCAAGAGACCCAGTACTTC
CDR3 protein: CAIRTSGSQETQYF

J gene: TRBJ2-1
D gene: TRBD2
clone size: -
V gene: TRBV5-1
CDR3 DNA: TGCGCCAGCAGCTTGGGCGGGGGACCGGGACGTAGAATTACAAATGAGCAGTTCTTC
CDR3 protein: CASSLGGGPGRRITNEQFF

J gene: TRBJ2-7
D gene: TRBD1
clone size: -
V gene: TRBV6-5
CDR3 DNA: TGTGCCAGCAGTTTCGGGACAGGAGGCGAGCAGTACTTC
CDR3 protein: CASSFGTGGEQYF

J gene: TRBJ2-5
D gene: TRBD2
clone size: -
V gene: TRBV2
CDR3 DNA: TGTGCCAGCAGTCCCCAGGCGGGGGGAGGAGGAGAGACCCAGTACTTC
CDR3 protein: CASSPQAGGGGETQYF

J gene: TRBJ2-3
D gene: -
clone size: -
V gene: TRBV19
CDR3 DNA: TGTGCCAGTAGTATTGATTTGTGGCCAGATACGCAGTATTTT
CDR3 protein: CASSIDLWPDTQYF

J gene: TRBJ1-2
D gene: -
clone size: -
V gene: TRBV7-3
CDR3 DNA: TGTGCCAGCAGCCGCATAATGGACGGACTTAACTATGGCTACACCTTC
CDR3 protein: CASSRIMDGLNYGYTF

J gene: TRBJ2-5
D gene: -
clone size: once
V gene: TRBV12-5
CDR3 DNA: TGTGCTAGTGGTTTGGGACTAGAAGAGACCCAGTACTTC
CDR3 protein: CASGLGLEETQYF

J gene: TRBJ2-3
D gene: TRBD2
clone size: -
V gene: TRBV13
CDR3 DNA: TGTGCCAGCAGCTTATTCACTAGCGGGGAAAACACAGATACGCAGTATTTT
CDR3 protein: CASSLFTSGENTDTQYF

J gene: TRBJ2-1
D gene: TRBD1
clone size: -
V gene: TRBV6-6
CDR3 DNA: TGTGCCAGCAGTTACCCCGGGACAGGGGTTTATGAGCAGTTCTTC
CDR3 protein: CASSYPGTGVYEQFF

J gene: TRBJ1-1
D gene: -
clone size: -
V gene: TRBV12-5
CDR3 DNA: TGTGCTAGTGGTTTGCTCAGGTTGGGTGAAGCTTTCTTT
CDR3 protein: CASGLLRLGEAFF

J gene: TRBJ1-2
D gene: -
clone size: -
V gene: TRBV11-2
CDR3 DNA: TGTGCCAGCAGCTCCCCCTTTAAGCTATATGGCTACACCTTC
CDR3 protein: CASSSPFKLYGYTF

J gene: TRBJ2-7
D gene: -
clone size: once
V gene: TRBV7-2
CDR3 DNA: TGTGCCAGCAGCTTAGGGCCAGACAGGATCTACGAGCAGTACTTC
CDR3 protein: CASSLGPDRIYEQYF

J gene: TRBJ1-5
D gene: TRBD1
clone size: -
V gene: TRBV28
CDR3 DNA: TGTGCCAGCAGCCCCGGGACAGGGGGGAATCAGCCCCAGCATTTT
CDR3 protein: CASSPGTGGNQPQHF

J gene: TRBJ2-2
D gene: -
clone size: -
V gene: TRBV5-6
CDR3 DNA: TGTGCCAGCAGCTCGGACAGTTACACCGGGGAGCTGTTTTTT
CDR3 protein: CASSSDSYTGELFF

J gene: TRBJ2-7
D gene: TRBD2
clone size: -
V gene: TRBV18
CDR3 DNA: TGTGCCAGCTCACCACGGTCGACTAGCGGGGGCTCCTACGAGCAGTACTTC
CDR3 protein: CASSPRSTSGGSYEQYF

J gene: TRBJ2-4
D gene: -
clone size: -
V gene: TRBV29-1
CDR3 DNA: TGCAGCGGCGACTTGGAGGGGGAGGGCATTCAGTACTTC
CDR3 protein: CSGDLEGEGIQYF

J gene: TRBJ1-1
D gene: -
clone size: -
V gene: TRBV9
CDR3 DNA: TGTGCCAGCAGCGTAGAAGGGGACACTGAAGCTTTCTTT
CDR3 protein: CASSVEGDTEAFF

J gene: TRBJ2-7
D gene: TRBD1
clone size: -
V gene: TRBV5-5
CDR3 DNA: TGTGCCAGCAGCCCCGGGACAGGGAACGGCGAGCAGTACTTC
CDR3 protein: CASSPGTGNGEQYF

J gene: TRBJ2-2
D gene: -
clone size: few
V gene: TRBV30
CDR3 DNA: TGTGCCTGGAGTGTAACTAGTACCGGGGAGCTGTTTTTT
CDR3 protein: CAWSVTSTGELFF

J gene: TRBJ2-2
D gene: TRBD2
clone size: -
V gene: TRBV5-1
CDR3 DNA: TGCGCCAGCAGCTTGGGGCTAGCGGGGAACACCGGGGAGCTGTTTTTT
CDR3 protein: CASSLGLAGNTGELFF

J gene: TRBJ1-1
D gene: -
clone size: -
V gene: TRBV9
CDR3 DNA: TGTGCCAGCAGCGTAGGAGCGGACACTGAAGCTTTCTTT
CDR3 protein: CASSVGADTEAFF

J gene: TRBJ1-1
D gene: TRBD1
clone size: -
V gene: TRBV4-1
CDR3 DNA: TGCGCCAGCAGCCAAGTTGACAGGGCTATGAACACTGAAGCTTTCTTT
CDR3 protein: CASSQVDRAMNTEAFF

J gene: TRBJ1-1
D gene: TRBD1
clone size: few
V gene: TRBV29-1
CDR3 DNA: TGCAGCGTCTCGGGACAGTCGAACACTGAAGCTTTCTTT
CDR3 protein: CSVSGQSNTEAFF

J gene: TRBJ2-5
D gene: -
clone size: -
V gene: TRBV21-1
CDR3 DNA: TGTGCCAGCAGCAAAAAGACTAGCGAGGGGGCGTCCCAGTACTTC
CDR3 protein: CASSKKTSEGASQYF

J gene: TRBJ1-2
D gene: -
clone size: -
V gene: TRBV10-3
CDR3 DNA: TGTGCCACCTCACAGGTAGATTATGGCTACACCTTC
CDR3 protein: CATSQVDYGYTF

J gene: TRBJ2-7
D gene: -
clone size: -
V gene: TRBV30
CDR3 DNA: TGTGCCTGGACACAGGGTTACGAGCAGTACTTC
CDR3 protein: CAWTQGYEQYF

J gene: TRBJ1-5
D gene: -
clone size: -
V gene: TRBV27
CDR3 DNA: TGTGCCAGCAGTCCCTGGACGGGATATAGCAATCAGCCCCAGCATTTT
CDR3 protein: CASSPWTGYSNQPQHF

J gene: TRBJ2-7
D gene: TRBD1
clone size: -
V gene: TRBV6-5
CDR3 DNA: TGTGCCAGCAGCCCGGACAGGGCGAAGCAGTACTTC
CDR3 protein: CASSPDRAKQYF

J gene: TRBJ2-1
D gene: TRBD2
clone size: -
V gene: TRBV10-3
CDR3 DNA: TGTGCCATCAGTTCTGCCTTAGCGGGAGGCTACAATGAGCAGTTCTTC
CDR3 protein: CAISSALAGGYNEQFF

J gene: TRBJ1-5
D gene: -
clone size: -
V gene: TRBV29-1
CDR3 DNA: TGCAGCGCCCAGGTCCACATCAATCAGCCCCAGCATTTT
CDR3 protein: CSAQVHINQPQHF

J gene: TRBJ1-1
D gene: TRBD1
clone size: -
V gene: TRBV28
CDR3 DNA: TGTGCCAGCAGCCTTACCCACAGGGGGAGGAACACTGAAGCTTTCTTT
CDR3 protein: CASSLTHRGRNTEAFF

J gene: TRBJ2-7
D gene: -
clone size: -
V gene: TRBV6-5
CDR3 DNA: TGTGCCAGCAGTTATTCTCGGGGTAGCTCCTACGAGCAGTACTTC
CDR3 protein: CASSYSRGSSYEQYF

J gene: TRBJ1-5
D gene: TRBD1
clone size: -
V gene: TRBV6-1
CDR3 DNA: TGTGCCAGCAATACCGGGACAGGGTATCGCCAGCCCCAGCATTTT
CDR3 protein: CASNTGTGYRQPQHF

J gene: TRBJ1-5
D gene: TRBD1
clone size: -
V gene: TRBV2
CDR3 DNA: TGTGCCAGCAGTCGAGAGGGGGCAGTTCAGCCCCAGCATTTT
CDR3 protein: CASSREGAVQPQHF

J gene: TRBJ2-2
D gene: TRBD2
clone size: -
V gene: TRBV2
CDR3 DNA: TGTGCCGGGGACGGGGGGACCGGGGAGCTGTTTTTT
CDR3 protein: CAGDGGTGELFF

J gene: TRBJ2-1
D gene: -
clone size: -
V gene: TRBV27
CDR3 DNA: TGTGCCAGCAGTTTACGACAGCACAATGAGCAGTTCTTC
CDR3 protein: CASSLRQHNEQFF

J gene: TRBJ2-1
D gene: TRBD1
clone size: once
V gene: TRBV6-1
CDR3 DNA: TGTGCCAGCAGTGGGGTTTCGACAGGGGAAAATGAGCAGTTCTTC
CDR3 protein: CASSGVSTGENEQFF

J gene: TRBJ1-2
D gene: TRBD1
clone size: -
V gene: TRBV5-1
CDR3 DNA: TGCGCCAGCAGCCTGACAGGGGTGGCCTATGGCTACACCTTC
CDR3 protein: CASSLTGVAYGYTF

J gene: TRBJ2-3
D gene: -
clone size: -
V gene: TRBV23-1
CDR3 DNA: TGCGCCAGCAGTCAGGGCCAGGGAGGCGAGTATTTT
CDR3 protein: CASSQGQGGEYF

J gene: TRBJ2-2
D gene: TRBD1
clone size: -
V gene: TRBV5-8
CDR3 DNA: TGTGCCAGCAGCAGGGGGCTGAACACCGGGGAGCTGTTTTTT
CDR3 protein: CASSRGLNTGELFF

J gene: TRBJ1-3
D gene: -
clone size: -
V gene: TRBV30
CDR3 DNA: TGTGCCTGGAGTTCTATCTCTGGAAACACCATATATTTT
CDR3 protein: CAWSSISGNTIYF

J gene: TRBJ2-3
D gene: TRBD2
clone size: once
V gene: TRBV19
CDR3 DNA: TGTGCCAGTAGCCGGGACTATAGCGCAGATACGCAGTATTTT
CDR3 protein: CASSRDYSADTQYF

J gene: TRBJ2-5
D gene: -
clone size: -
V gene: TRBV7-9
CDR3 DNA: TGTGCCAGCAGCTTTTTATCCGACAGAGAGACCCAGTACTTC
CDR3 protein: CASSFLSDRETQYF

J gene: TRBJ2-1
D gene: TRBD2
clone size: once
V gene: TRBV19
CDR3 DNA: TGTGCCAGTAGTGTAGCGGGAGACATCTACAATGAGCAGTTCTTC
CDR3 protein: CASSVAGDIYNEQFF

J gene: TRBJ2-1
D gene: TRBD2
clone size: -
V gene: TRBV19
CDR3 DNA: TGTGCCAGTAGTATATCGGGGGGGGATGAGCAGTTCTTC
CDR3 protein: CASSISGGDEQFF

J gene: TRBJ1-2
D gene: TRBD1
clone size: -
V gene: TRBV6-5
CDR3 DNA: TGTGCCAGTACAGGGGGTTCTAACTATGGCTACACCTTC
CDR3 protein: CASTGGSNYGYTF

J gene: TRBJ2-1
D gene: TRBD2
clone size: -
V gene: TRBV7-2
CDR3 DNA: TGTGCCAGCAGCCGGACTAGCGGGGGCGATGAGCAGTTCTTC
CDR3 protein: CASSRTSGGDEQFF

J gene: TRBJ2-3
D gene: -
clone size: once
V gene: TRBV10-1
CDR3 DNA: TGCGCCAGCGGCCCCTCAGATACGCAGTATTTT
CDR3 protein: CASGPSDTQYF

J gene: TRBJ1-4
D gene: -
clone size: -
V gene: TRBV6-1
CDR3 DNA: TGTGCCAGCAGTGAGGGCGTGGGAACTAATGAAAAACTGTTTTTT
CDR3 protein: CASSEGVGTNEKLFF

J gene: TRBJ2-1
D gene: TRBD2
clone size: -
V gene: TRBV10-3
CDR3 DNA: TGTGCCATCGGGAGGACTAGCGGGGTCTCAGTTGAGCAGTTCTTC
CDR3 protein: CAIGRTSGVSVEQFF

J gene: TRBJ1-2
D gene: TRBD1
clone size: -
V gene: TRBV6-1
CDR3 DNA: TGTGCCAGCAGTCGGGGACAGGGGGAGGTCTACACCTTC
CDR3 protein: CASSRGQGEVYTF

J gene: TRBJ1-6
D gene: -
clone size: once
V gene: TRBV27
CDR3 DNA: TGTGCCAGCAGTTTATCAAACCGGGATAATTCACCCCTCCACTTT
CDR3 protein: CASSLSNRDNSPLHF

J gene: TRBJ2-7
D gene: TRBD1
clone size: -
V gene: TRBV7-9
CDR3 DNA: TGTGCCAGCAGCTTACAGGGGGACTCCTACGAGCAGTACTTC
CDR3 protein: CASSLQGDSYEQYF